These 25 T cell receptor beta chains were all obtained from the same sample, sequenced in a study of siplizumab effects on memory and regulatory T cells. TCRdb keeps only in-frame clones here, not all; method: immunoSEQ multiplex PCR. Seen here are 100,000 or so clones, just over 90% observed once, and the top ten hold more than 0.3%. Sequenced input: CD4+ T cells sorted from blood. Every receptor here comes from a human donor in good health.

This chain connects TRBV18 to TRBJ1-2; no reliable D call. V lost 6 bases, J lost 4 bases, and 12 bases lay in between. Germline CDR1 is KGHSH and CDR2 is LQKENI. This CDR3 spans 13 amino acids. CDR3 coding DNA: TGTGCCAGCTCCCCTAAGGAAAGCTATGGCTACACCTTC. It codes for CASSPKESYGYTF. Combining the CDR3 with reference TRBV18 and TRBJ1-2 gives the whole variable domain NAGVMQNPRHLVRRRGQEARLRCSPMKGHSHVYWYRQLPEEGLKFMVYLQKENIIDESGMPKERFSAEFPKEGPSILRIQQVVRGDSAAYFCASSPKESYGYTFGSGTRLTVV.

This clone was seen once. The J gene is TRBJ2-5, the V gene TRBV6-5, with D possibly being TRBD2 (5 bases). V lost 4 bases and J 5 bases, leaving 11 bases between the germline ends. This CDR3 comprises 13 residues. The germline gives CDR1 MNHEY, CDR2 SVGAGI. In DNA form, the CDR3 reads TGTGCCAGCAGTTCCGGGGTGGTGGAGACCCAGTACTTC. Protein: CASSSGVVETQYF.

The genes are TRBV11-2 and TRBJ1-4; D is undetermined. This CDR3 comprises 13 residues. Per germline, CDR1 SGHAT and CDR2 FQNNGV. Trimming pared 4 bases from V and 4 bases from J, leaving 7 bases between. As DNA, the CDR3 is TGTGCCAGCAGCTCGGACGGTAATGAAAAACTGTTTTTT. Translated, it gives CASSSDGNEKLFF.

This clone was observed a single time. The chain uses TRBV5-8 and TRBJ2-5; maybe TRBD1 (5 bases). Per the germline V gene, CDR1 is SGHTS and CDR2 is YDEGEE. The CDR3 is 13 amino acids. With 7 bases removed from V and 0 bases from J, the gap between germline ends came to 10 bases. CDR3: CASLKGYQETQYF. CDR3 DNA sequence: TGTGCCAGCCTCAAGGGGTACCAAGAGACCCAGTACTTC.

This chain joins TRBV27 and TRBJ2-3; D gene uncertain. The CDR3 consists of 11 residues. The germline CDR1 and CDR2 sequences are MNHEY and SMNVEV (reference sequence). The germline V and J ends were trimmed by 3 bases and 6 bases, with 4 bases remaining between them. The CDR3 bases are TGTGCCAGCAGTTTGGCCGATACGCAGTATTTT. It yields the protein CASSLADTQYF.

The chain joins TRBV30 to TRBJ1-1, with unresolved D. Per germline, CDR1 GTSNPN and CDR2 SVGIG (reference sequence). Deletions cut 1 base from V and 3 bases from J, with 15 bases between. There are 15 residues in the CDR3. The CDR3: CAWSGLRVGDTEAFF. CDR3 in DNA: TGTGCCTGGAGTGGGCTTCGGGTAGGAGACACTGAAGCTTTCTTT.

V is TRBV5-1 and J is TRBJ1-1, with D possibly being TRBD1 (6 bases). The CDR3 is 14 residues long. Germline V lookup: CDR1 SGHRS, CDR2 YFSETQ. Trimming shortened V by 4 bases and J by 4 bases, and 14 bases separated the two germline ends. This CDR3 is CASSDWGPGTEAFF. The CDR3 coding sequence is TGCGCCAGCAGCGATTGGGGGCCTGGCACTGAAGCTTTCTTT.

The gene calls are TRBV10-1 and TRBJ2-5, with a weak D call TRBD2 (6 bases). The CDR3 has 13 amino acids. Germline CDR1 and CDR2: WNHNN and SYGVQD (reference sequence). V was clipped by 3 bases and J by 1 base, with 6 bases between them. CDR3 nucleotides: TGCGCCAGCAGTGACGGGAGCCAAGAGACCCAGTACTTC. Translated, it gives CASSDGSQETQYF.

This clone came up once. The chain couples TRBV2 to TRBJ1-5, with TRBD1 matching over 11 bases. CDR1 is SNHLY and CDR2 is FYNNEI in the germline V gene. The CDR3 is made up of 15 amino acids. V trimming: 3 bases; J trimming: 5 bases; junction bases outside the gene matches: 3. The DNA of the CDR3 is TGTGCCAGCAGTGACGGACAGGGGGCGGATCAGCCCCAGCATTTT. Translated, it gives CASSDGQGADQPQHF.

This chain uses TRBV2 with TRBJ2-2, with TRBD2 matching 12 bases. V gave up 7 bases and J gave up 8 bases; unmatched junction bases: 8. CDR1 is SNHLY and CDR2 is FYNNEI in the germline V gene. The CDR3 has 15 residues. CDR3 DNA: TGTGCCAGCACCACTAGCGGGGGGTCGGTAGGGGAGCTGTTTTTT. Protein: CASTTSGGSVGELFF.

The V and J genes are TRBV5-4 and TRBJ1-2; D remains unclear. The ends were cut back, 0 bases at V and 4 bases at J, with 10 bases in the middle. Per the germline V gene, CDR1 is SGHNT and CDR2 is YYREEE (reference sequence). This CDR3 contains 14 residues. The chain's CDR3 is CASSLEAESYGYTF. As DNA, the CDR3 is TGTGCCAGCAGCTTGGAGGCGGAGTCCTATGGCTACACCTTC.

The chain combines TRBV6-5 with TRBJ1-1; D is possibly TRBD1 (6 bases). The CDR3 totals 14 residues. Germline values: CDR1 MNHEY, CDR2 SVGAGI. V lost 5 bases and J 5 bases, leaving 15 bases between the germline ends. CDR3 DNA: TGTGCCAGCAGTGCCCTTAGGGGGGCAACTGAAGCTTTCTTT. It yields the protein CASSALRGATEAFF.

This sequence joins TRBV7-9 and TRBJ1-5; the D is unclear. Trimming took off 1 base at V and 6 bases at J, with 4 bases between the two ends. The germline V gene encodes CDR1 SEHNR and CDR2 FQNEAQ (reference sequence). This CDR3 is 12 amino acids long. In DNA, the CDR3 is TGTGCCAGCAGCTTAGGCGCTCAGCCCCAGCATTTT. This encodes CASSLGAQPQHF.

This chain links TRBV11-2 with TRBJ1-5, with D tentatively TRBD1 (6 bases). Looked up from germline, CDR1 is SGHAT and CDR2 is FQNNGV. The CDR3 is 13 amino acids. Between the trimmed V and J ends, which lost 5 bases and 8 bases, there was a span of 13 bases. The CDR3 here is CASSPGVKEPQHF. The CDR3 DNA is TGTGCCAGCAGCCCAGGGGTTAAAGAGCCCCAGCATTTT.

The genes are TRBV6-5 and TRBJ1-4; D unclear. CDR1 is MNHEY, CDR2 SVGAGI, per germline. CDR3 size: 14 residues. With 0 bases removed from V and 5 bases from J, the gap between germline ends came to 7 bases. The CDR3 sequence: CASSYSPYNEKLFF. CDR3 bases: TGTGCCAGCAGTTACTCACCTTACAATGAAAAACTGTTTTTT.

V gene TRBV6-5 combines with J gene TRBJ2-3, with no clear D. V lost 3 bases and J 0 bases, leaving 10 bases between the germline ends. The CDR3 is 15 residues long. From germline, CDR1 is MNHEY and CDR2 SVGAGI. This CDR3 reads CASSYRASSTDTQYF. CDR3 DNA: TGTGCCAGCAGTTATCGAGCGTCTAGCACAGATACGCAGTATTTT.

The chain uses TRBV19 and TRBJ2-7, with a weak D call TRBD1 (6 bases). The V end lost 5 bases, the J end lost 0 bases, and 11 bases lay between the germline ends. This CDR3 comprises 14 residues. CDR1 and CDR2 (germline): LNHDA, SQIVND (reference sequence). The CDR3 DNA reads as TGTGCCAGTAGTTCGGGACATCCCTCCTACGAGCAGTACTTC. This encodes CASSSGHPSYEQYF.

This rearrangement joins TRBV6-4 to TRBJ1-2; TRBD1 aligns across 8 bases. This CDR3 is built from 13 residues. The germline V gene encodes CDR1 MRHNA and CDR2 SNTAGT. J was trimmed by 7 bases and V by 10 bases; bases with no gene match: 11. The CDR3 here is CATSTGTGGGYTF. The DNA of the CDR3 is TGTGCCACCAGCACCGGGACAGGTGGTGGCTACACCTTC.

This chain links TRBV6-6 with TRBJ1-6; D is undetermined. The CDR3 totals 13 residues. V was shortened by 7 bases and J by 6 bases, with 10 bases between the two germline ends. Germline V gene lookup returns CDR1 MNHNY and CDR2 SVGAGI (reference sequence). CDR3 nucleotides: TGTGCCAGCAAACGAGGAGTTAATTCACCCCTCCACTTT. Amino acid sequence: CASKRGVNSPLHF.

This chain uses TRBV19 with TRBJ1-2; 9 bases fit TRBD1. Germline values: CDR1 LNHDA, CDR2 SQIVND (reference sequence). This CDR3 comprises 15 residues. Losses at the gene ends were 4 bases for V and 4 bases for J; bases not matched to a gene: 7. The CDR3 DNA follows: TGTGCCAGTAGTACGCCCTTGGGACAGGGCTATGGCTACACCTTC. Its translation: CASSTPLGQGYGYTF. Drawing the rest from reference TRBV19 and TRBJ1-2, the complete variable domain is DGGITQSPKYLFRKEGQNVTLSCEQNLNHDAMYWYRQDPGQGLRLIYYSQIVNDFQKGDIAEGYSVSREKKESFPLTVTSAQKNPTAFYLCASSTPLGQGYGYTFGSGTRLTVV.

The rearrangement joins TRBV5-8 to TRBJ1-4; TRBD1 matches at 10 bases. Germline values: CDR1 SGHTS, CDR2 YDEGEE. The trim removed 4 bases at V and 4 bases at J, leaving 4 bases unmatched. CDR3 length: 15 residues. The CDR3 spells CASSPWDRGNEKLFF. CDR3 nucleotide sequence: TGTGCCAGCAGCCCGTGGGACAGGGGTAATGAAAAACTGTTTTTT.

V usage is TRBV20-1 and J usage is TRBJ1-1; 7 bases agree with TRBD1. This CDR3 has 11 amino acids. After removal of 1 base from V and 8 bases from J, the junction contained 1 base not matched to a gene. Germline values: CDR1 DFQATT, CDR2 SNEGSKA (reference sequence). The CDR3 region has the DNA TGCAGTGCTAGAGGGGACAGAGAAGCTTTCTTT. Protein product: CSARGDREAFF.

The chain employs TRBV30 and TRBJ2-5, with a tentative D call TRBD2 (5 bases). Trimming took 2 bases from V and 5 from J, leaving 9 bases between them. The CDR3 spans 12 residues. The germline CDR1 and CDR2 sequences are GTSNPN and SVGIG (reference sequence). The CDR3: CAWSPTGETQYF. In DNA, the CDR3 is TGTGCCTGGAGTCCAACGGGGGAGACCCAGTACTTC.

In regard to this clone: An end of the junction does not agree with germline; a read error may underlie this. The chain is built from TRBV5-7 and TRBJ1-5; 10 bases match TRBD1. TRBV5-7 is an ORF, and what it does is uncertain. This CDR3 has 11 amino acids. For the CDR3, the DNA is TGTGCCAGCAGCTCCTCGGACAGGGGGGGATTT. Its translation: CASSSSDRGGF.

This clone appeared a single time. The chain has TRBV19 and TRBJ1-2, with 7 bases matching TRBD1. Germline CDR1 LNHDA, CDR2 SQIVND (reference sequence). The CDR3 is made up of 13 amino acids. Trimming at V came to 9 bases and at J to 4 bases, leaving 8 bases not matched to a gene. CDR3 in amino acids: CASRGGGTYGYTF. CDR3 nucleotides: TGTGCCAGCCGAGGAGGGGGCACCTATGGCTACACCTTC.